This note documents a single TCR beta chain sequence. This entry comes from a study of cytomegalovirus exposure and HLA in healthy donors. In the PCR, 60 Vbeta and 13 Jbeta primers were used. TCRdb's copy holds only in-frame clones and misses some; the assay was immunoSEQ multiplex PCR. The sample shows roughly 120,000 clones, around two thirds of them seen only once. The V gene lost 7 bases and the J gene lost 4 bases, with 14 bases spanning the gap. Germline CDR1 MNHNY, CDR2 SVGAGI (reference sequence). The CDR3 runs to 14 residues. This chain links TRBV6-6 with TRBJ1-3; possible D gene TRBD1, 6 bases. The origin of this receptor is a woman aged 40-49 years in good health and CMV-seropositive. The sample consisted of PBMCs. This chain's CDR3 is CASTVQGSGNTIYF. As DNA, the CDR3 is TGTGCCAGCACCGTACAGGGATCGGGAAACACCATATATTTT.